This TCR beta chain was obtained from a study of blood T cell repertoires in COVID-19. The wider study: Samples of COVID-19 (acute and convalescent) were obtained from the United States, Italy and Spain. T cells, B-cell-depleted T cells, or PBMCs provided the cDNA or gDNA that served as material.

This CDR3 spans 13 amino acids. V was pared by 4 bases and J by 5 bases, with 12 bases between. The germline V gene encodes CDR1 SGHDT and CDR2 YYEEEE. Per the original methods: Reference gene primer amplification in the assay estimated nucleated cell counts. The protocol was immunoSEQ multiplex PCR, while the TCRdb copy is restricted to in-frame clones and leaves out a portion. That table is the source of V, J and clone size, and D and trimming were worked out from the DNA. The data contain under 150,000 clones, over 75% of them singletons. This receptor was obtained from a human donor with active COVID-19. The donor label of this sample is uncertain. The genes are TRBV5-6 and TRBJ1-1; tentative D call: TRBD1 (5 bases). The sample was peripheral blood. CDR3: CASSPGLGTEAFF. In DNA, the CDR3 is TGTGCCAGCAGCCCAGGGTTGGGGACTGAAGCTTTCTTT.